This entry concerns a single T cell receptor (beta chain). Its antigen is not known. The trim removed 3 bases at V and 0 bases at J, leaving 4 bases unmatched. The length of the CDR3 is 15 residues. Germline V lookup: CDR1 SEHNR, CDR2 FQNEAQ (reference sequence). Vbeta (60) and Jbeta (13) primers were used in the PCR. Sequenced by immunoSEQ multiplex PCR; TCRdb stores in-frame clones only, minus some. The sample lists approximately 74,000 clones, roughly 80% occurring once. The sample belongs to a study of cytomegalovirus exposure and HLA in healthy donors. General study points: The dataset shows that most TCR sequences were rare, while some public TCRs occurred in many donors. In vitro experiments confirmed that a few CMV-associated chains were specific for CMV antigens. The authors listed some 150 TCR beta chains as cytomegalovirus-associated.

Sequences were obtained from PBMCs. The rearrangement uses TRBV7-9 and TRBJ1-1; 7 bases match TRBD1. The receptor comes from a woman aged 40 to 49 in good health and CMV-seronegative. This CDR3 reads CASSLAGGLNTEAFF. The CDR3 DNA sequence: TGTGCCAGCAGCTTGGCAGGGGGGTTGAACACTGAAGCTTTCTTT.